The entry that follows covers one T cell receptor beta chain sequence. The antigen is not known. The data derive from a study of post-analysis software for immune sequencing data. Study at large: Both relapsing-remitting and secondary progressive multiple sclerosis featured among the disease courses, as did progressive-relapsing multiple sclerosis.

Prepared TCR beta cDNA libraries contained unique molecular identifiers. MiXCR, run by TCRdb on the PCR reads, gives a single entry per CDR3 protein. The sample records some 690,000 distinct CDR3 sequences, roughly 27% being singletons. Trimming took off 5 bases at V and 0 bases at J, with 13 bases between the two ends. Germline CDR1 and CDR2: SNHLY and FYNNEI. The CDR3 sequence is 15 residues long. The study, taken as a whole, reports: Higher frequency in patients than in controls was seen for several TRBV segments, with TRBV5-6, TRBV5-1 and TRBV20-1 among them.

This sequence was found in a girl between 5 and 17 years old with multiple sclerosis. The V call is TRBV2, the J call TRBJ1-2; D is perhaps TRBD1 (6 bases). Sequencing was performed on blood. The CDR3 DNA reads as TGTGCCAGCAGTTTGACAGGCCAAGCTAACTATGGCTACACCTTC. This encodes CASSLTGQANYGYTF.